The present T cell receptor beta chain was sequenced within a study of blood T cells in healthy people across ages. The V end was cut by 0 bases, the J end by 2 bases, with 12 bases between. Germline CDR1 reads LGHNA; CDR2 reads YSLEER. The CDR3 loop spans 16 amino acids. PCR was performed a second time for roughly 7 to 12 cycles using a sample-barcoded 5' primer and a J-beta primer mix. TCRdb re-called the 5' RACE reads through MiXCR, storing one row per CDR3 protein. Of around 1,900,000 distinct CDR3 sequences in the sample, around 42% were seen once. This clonotype occurred a few times. Source material: blood. V is TRBV4-3 and J is TRBJ2-3; TRBD2 is a possible D gene (6 bases). This TCR came from a human donor in good health. CDR3 region: CASSQDTDYHTDTQYF. CDR3 DNA: TGCGCCAGCAGCCAAGATACGGACTACCACACAGATACGCAGTATTTT.